Below, 5 T cell receptor beta chains from the same sample are listed, as sequenced in a study of blood T cell repertoires in COVID-19. The data were produced by immunoSEQ multiplex PCR, yet TCRdb's version contains in-frame clones alone and is incomplete. The profile shows about 50,000 clones, about 82% of them singletons. Sequencing was performed on peripheral blood. The receptors here all came from a woman aged 60-70 years with acute or convalescent COVID-19.

The rearrangement links TRBV5-6 to TRBJ2-7; 8 positions match TRBD2. The germline gives CDR1 SGHDT, CDR2 YYEEEE. Germline trimming cut 0 bases from V and 1 base from J; bases unmatched to any gene: 9. This CDR3 has 17 residues. CDR3 sequence reads: CASSLEGLGFISYEQYF. CDR3 bases: TGTGCCAGCAGCTTGGAGGGACTAGGTTTTATTTCCTACGAGCAGTACTTC.

This clone was picked up a small number of times. This chain joins TRBV12-3 or TRBV12-4 and TRBJ2-7; 8 bases match TRBD2. With V trimmed by 6 bases and J by 6 bases, 7 bases remained unmatched. This CDR3 spans 13 amino acids. CDR3 in amino acids: CASSYGLASEQYF. DNA for the CDR3: TGTGCCAGCAGCTACGGACTAGCTAGCGAGCAGTACTTC.

The gene calls are TRBV6-6 and TRBJ1-2; D is undetermined. Germline V CDR1 and CDR2: MNHNY, SVGAGI (reference sequence). The length of the CDR3 is 11 residues. V was pared by 11 bases and J by 7 bases, with 14 bases between. Here the CDR3 DNA reads TGTGCCGGCTCCACCGATCTTGGCTACACCTTC. This encodes CAGSTDLGYTF.

The chain is built from TRBV3-1 (or the pseudogene TRBV3-2) and TRBJ1-2; 10 bases agree with TRBD1. V lost 4 bases, J lost 9 bases, and 2 bases stayed unmatched. The V gene's germline CDR1 is LGHDT and CDR2 YNNKEL (reference sequence). This CDR3 region has 12 residues. The CDR3 region has the DNA TGTGCCAGCAGCCCGGGACAGGGGAGCTACACCTTC. Translation: CASSPGQGSYTF.

The chain links TRBV4-1 to TRBJ1-1; D remains ambiguous. Germline loops: CDR1 MGHRA, CDR2 YSYEKL. The CDR3 runs 15 residues. V shed 0 bases and J shed 1 base, with 9 bases lying between them. CDR3 sequence (DNA): TGCGCCAGCAGCCAAGAATCTCTGAGGAACACTGAAGCTTTCTTT. Its protein is CASSQESLRNTEAFF.